This is a list of T cell receptor beta chains from one sample in a study of breast tumors, draining lymph nodes, adjacent tissues. TCRdb re-derived calls from the multiplex PCR reads in MiXCR, one entry per CDR3 protein. The sample records roughly 15,000 distinct CDR3 sequences, around half being singletons. Input material: tumor-adjacent breast tissue. Source of these receptors: a female donor with breast cancer. Some clones in this sample may be carry-over from other donors' samples. CDR3s leave out the opening cysteine and the closing phenylalanine or tryptophan. The order of the fields is V gene, J gene, CDR3 protein.

>TRBV7-3|TRBJ2-1
ASSLTVLGANEQF
>TRBV5-1|TRBJ1-6
ASSSDSFNSPLH
>TRBV7-8|TRBJ1-2
ASGQQDRAYGYT
>TRBV24-1|TRBJ2-7
ATSITGLNEQY
>TRBV7-6|TRBJ2-3
ASSSIAGREDTQY
>TRBV9|TRBJ2-7
ASSLDDEGHEQY
>TRBV24-1|TRBJ2-3
ATSEPGIRGSLTDTQY
>TRBV2|TRBJ2-5
ASNRDRGAGTQY
>TRBV6-1|TRBJ2-5
ASTRGGQGAQWEETQH
>TRBV10-3|TRBJ1-4
AIRGDRGNEKLF
>TRBV6-5|TRBJ1-1
ASSRNTEAF
>TRBV19|TRBJ2-1
ASRSSGSYNEQF
>TRBV5-1|TRBJ2-1
ASSLWASAPNEQF
>TRBV15|TRBJ1-2
ATSRDFRDGYT
>TRBV2|TRBJ1-4
ASRSDRYEKLF
>TRBV12-3/TRBV12-4|TRBJ2-7
ASRPAGEYEQY
>TRBV12-3/TRBV12-4|TRBJ1-2
ASSLGTGKYGYT
>TRBV5-1|TRBJ2-2
ASSLVGTSGKYGELF
>TRBV9|TRBJ2-5
ASSPQTGQEETQY
>TRBV3-1|TRBJ1-6
ASRNGGTAYNSPLH
>TRBV9|TRBJ1-6
ASSGGQGLENSPLH
>TRBV11-3|TRBJ1-2
ASSAEGYGYT
>TRBV24-1|TRBJ1-2
ATSDSSGVMHGYT
>TRBV24-1|TRBJ2-7
ATSPKGGTDEQY
>TRBV9|TRBJ1-4
ASSALPTNEKLF
>TRBV9|TRBJ1-2
ASSGGTAYGYT
>TRBV15|TRBJ1-2
ATSREGRGYDGYT
>TRBV30|TRBJ2-5
AWSPGQETQY
>TRBV6-5|TRBJ1-5
ASSYSRNQPQH
>TRBV6-1|TRBJ2-1
ASSEMSGTSGYFEQF
>TRBV7-2|TRBJ2-1
ASTELAGGPAEQF
>TRBV3-1|TRBJ1-2
ASSRPTRGYA
>TRBV20-1|TRBJ2-7
SARSESSYEQY